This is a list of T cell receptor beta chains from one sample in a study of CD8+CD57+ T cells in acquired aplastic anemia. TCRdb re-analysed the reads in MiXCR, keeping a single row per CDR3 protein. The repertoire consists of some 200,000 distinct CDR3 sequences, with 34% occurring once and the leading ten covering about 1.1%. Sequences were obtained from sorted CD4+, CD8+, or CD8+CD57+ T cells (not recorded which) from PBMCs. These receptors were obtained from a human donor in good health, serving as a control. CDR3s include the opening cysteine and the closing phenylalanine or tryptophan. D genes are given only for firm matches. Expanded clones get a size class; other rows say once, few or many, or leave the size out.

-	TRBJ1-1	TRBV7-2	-	CASSLAYVGSADTEAFF	TGTGCCAGCAGCTTAGCTTACGTGGGGTCCGCAGACACTGAAGCTTTCTTT
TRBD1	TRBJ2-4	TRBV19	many	CASRQGAAKNIQYF	TGTGCCAGTAGGCAGGGGGCAGCCAAAAACATTCAGTACTTC
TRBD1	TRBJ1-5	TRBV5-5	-	CASSRQGLNQPQHF	TGTGCCAGCAGCAGACAGGGGCTCAATCAGCCCCAGCATTTT
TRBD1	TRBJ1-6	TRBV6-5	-	CASSYSREGARPLHF	TGTGCCAGCAGTTACTCGAGGGAGGGGGCAAGGCCCCTCCACTTT
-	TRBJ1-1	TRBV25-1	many	CASSQTTATEAFF	TGTGCCAGCAGTCAAACGACAGCCACTGAAGCTTTCTTT
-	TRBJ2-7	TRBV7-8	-	CASSANSYEQYF	TGTGCCAGCAGCGCTAACTCCTACGAGCAGTACTTC
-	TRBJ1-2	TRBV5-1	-	CASSPGERNGYTF	TGCGCCAGCAGCCCAGGGGAGCGGAATGGCTACACCTTC
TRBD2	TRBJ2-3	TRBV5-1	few	CASSLERTSGFTDTQYF	TGCGCCAGCAGCTTGGAGCGGACTAGTGGCTTCACAGATACGCAGTATTTT
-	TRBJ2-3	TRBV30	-	CAWNLGRFVGDTQYF	TGTGCCTGGAACCTCGGCAGGTTTGTAGGAGATACGCAGTATTTT
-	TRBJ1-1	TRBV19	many	CASRMGHGGTEAFF	TGTGCCAGTAGGATGGGTCATGGGGGCACTGAAGCTTTCTTT
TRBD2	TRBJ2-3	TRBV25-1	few	CASSQEFGRGGTDTQYF	TGTGCCAGCAGCCAAGAGTTCGGGAGGGGGGGCACAGATACGCAGTATTTT
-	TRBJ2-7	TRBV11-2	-	CASSLYPSRQYEQYF	TGTGCCAGCAGCCTATATCCGTCTAGACAATACGAGCAGTACTTC
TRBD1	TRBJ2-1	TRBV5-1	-	CASSPQGQGRDEQFF	TGCGCCAGCAGCCCACAAGGACAGGGGCGCGATGAGCAGTTCTTC
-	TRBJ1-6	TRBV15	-	CATSSLDDTPTRSPLHF	TGTGCCACCAGCAGCTTGGACGACACTCCTACTCGTTCACCCCTCCACTTT
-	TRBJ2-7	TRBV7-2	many	CASSLVSLGAPYEQYF	TGTGCCAGCAGCTTAGTGTCTCTGGGAGCCCCCTACGAGCAGTACTTC
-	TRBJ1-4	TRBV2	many	CASSEFWEKLFF	TGTGCCAGCAGTGAATTTTGGGAAAAACTGTTTTTT
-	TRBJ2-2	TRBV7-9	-	CASSLGIVTGELFF	TGTGCCAGCAGCTTGGGGATTGTGACCGGGGAGCTGTTTTTT
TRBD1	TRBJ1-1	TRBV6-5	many	CASTPKPGQMNTEAFF	TGTGCCAGCACCCCAAAACCGGGACAGATGAACACTGAAGCTTTCTTT
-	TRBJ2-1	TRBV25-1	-	CASSEAGGPYNEQFF	TGTGCCAGCAGTGAAGCCGGGGGCCCCTACAATGAGCAGTTCTTC
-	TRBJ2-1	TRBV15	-	CATSRDSNGGAYNEQFF	TGTGCCACCAGCAGAGATTCTAACGGTGGAGCGTACAATGAGCAGTTCTTC
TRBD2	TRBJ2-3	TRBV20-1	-	CSASGRAIGGTDTQYF	TGCAGTGCTAGCGGGAGGGCCATCGGTGGGACAGATACGCAGTATTTT
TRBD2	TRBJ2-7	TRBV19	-	CASSMEWFGGNEQYF	TGTGCCAGTAGTATGGAGTGGTTCGGGGGGAACGAGCAGTACTTC
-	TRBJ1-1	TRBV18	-	CASSPGTTPTEAFF	TGTGCCAGCTCACCGGGGACCACCCCCACTGAAGCTTTCTTT
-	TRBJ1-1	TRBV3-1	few	CASSHNQGPGAEAFF	TGTGCCAGCAGCCATAATCAGGGGCCGGGAGCTGAAGCTTTCTTT
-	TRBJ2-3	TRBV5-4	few	CASSLGLDDTQYF	TGTGCCAGCAGCTTGGGACTAGATGATACGCAGTATTTT
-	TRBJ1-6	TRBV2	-	CASSDRTNSPLHF	TGTGCCAGCAGTGACAGGACCAATTCACCCCTCCACTTT
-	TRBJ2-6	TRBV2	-	CASSEAYSLSGANVMTF	TGTGCCAGCAGTGAAGCCTACTCGCTCTCTGGGGCCAACGTCATGACTTTC
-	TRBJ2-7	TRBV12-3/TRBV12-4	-	CASSFGHVGGEQYF	TGTGCCAGCAGTTTCGGACATGTGGGGGGCGAGCAGTACTTC
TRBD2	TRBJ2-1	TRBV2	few	CASRSGGARLNEQFF	TGTGCCAGCAGGAGCGGGGGGGCGCGCCTCAATGAGCAGTTCTTC
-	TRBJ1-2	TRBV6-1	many	CASSPETNYGYTF	TGTGCCAGCAGTCCGGAGACCAACTATGGCTACACCTTC
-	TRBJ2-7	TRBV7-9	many	CASSPDRSSYEQYF	TGTGCCAGCAGCCCGGACCGGAGCTCCTACGAGCAGTACTTC
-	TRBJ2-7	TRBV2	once	CASSVGQWSSYEQYF	TGTGCCAGCAGTGTAGGGCAGTGGAGCTCCTACGAGCAGTACTTC
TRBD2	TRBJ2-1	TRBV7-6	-	CASSLVTSGGDEQFF	TGTGCCAGCAGCTTAGTTACTAGCGGGGGCGATGAGCAGTTCTTC